This T cell receptor (beta chain) derives from a study of glioma-infiltrating T cells after dendritic cell vaccination. Study as a whole: The vaccine used monocyte-derived dendritic cells pulsed overnight with autologous tumor lysate. Dendritic cell vaccine was injected intradermally three times, biweekly.

This sample's time point: after dendritic cell vaccination, including at tumor progression/relapse. Germline V gene lookup returns CDR1 MGHRA and CDR2 YSYEKL. The CDR3 is 15 residues long. Trimming removed 0 bases at V and 0 bases at J, with 7 bases between. TCRdb's table, derived via immunoSEQ multiplex PCR, lists solely in-frame clones and lacks some. The sample carries more than 75,000 clones, less than 90% recorded once. This clonotype originated in a human donor with glioblastoma. The source material was blood, sampled after dendritic cell vaccination. The chain joins TRBV4-1 to TRBJ2-3; D call uncertain. The CDR3, as DNA: TGCGCCAGCAGCCAAGAACGTACAAGCACAGATACGCAGTATTTT. It codes for CASSQERTSTDTQYF.